This TCR beta chain was sequenced in a study of blood T cell repertoires in COVID-19. The wider study: Both acute and convalescent COVID-19 samples were obtained from the United States, Italy and Spain. Sources were T cells, B-cell-depleted T cells, or PBMCs; the material itself was cDNA or gDNA.

Original data processing: Reference gene primer amplification gave estimated nucleated cell counts. Here immunoSEQ multiplex PCR was the method, and the copy in TCRdb shows in-frame clones only, minus some. That table furnishes V, J and clone size, whereas the DNA furnished D and trimming. The profile shows roughly 130,000 clones, 84% of them singletons. Per the germline V gene, CDR1 is SGHTA and CDR2 is FQGNSA. This CDR3 comprises 15 residues. V dropped 5 bases and J dropped 5 bases, with 18 bases sitting between them. The chain combines TRBV7-2 with TRBJ1-1; D is perhaps TRBD1 (5 bases). The TCR sequence derives from a woman in her 30s who had recovered from COVID-19. The sequencing input was peripheral blood. DNA of the CDR3: TGTGCCAGCAGCGAACATCTCAGGGTGAGAACTGAAGCTTTCTTT. It yields the protein CASSEHLRVRTEAFF.